This is a list of T cell receptor beta chains from one sample in a study of cytomegalovirus exposure and HLA in healthy donors. Only in-frame clones appear in the TCRdb table, and some are missing; sequencing was by immunoSEQ multiplex PCR. The sample consists of 140,000 or so clones, 70% to 75% of them appearing once. What was sequenced was PBMCs. The receptors were sampled from a woman younger than 45 in good health and CMV-seronegative. Each CDR3 is given with its conserved first and last residue. A D gene is named only where the DNA matches it firmly. Clone sizes are given selectively: once, few, many, or a class where the clone is expanded.

size	J	D	length	V	CDR3	DNA
.	TRBJ2-3	.	16	TRBV9	CASSVATQRTTDTQYF	TGTGCCAGCAGCGTAGCTACCCAGCGAACTACAGATACGCAGTATTTT
.	TRBJ1-2	.	14	TRBV5-1	CASSLEARAAGYTF	TGCGCCAGCAGCTTGGAGGCCAGGGCGGCCGGCTACACCTTC
.	TRBJ2-7	TRBD1	12	TRBV2	CASSADRDEQYF	TGTGCCAGCAGTGCCGACAGGGACGAGCAGTACTTC
.	TRBJ2-7	.	16	TRBV7-2	CASSLAVGHPGAEQYF	TGTGCCAGCAGCTTAGCGGTGGGCCATCCTGGGGCCGAGCAGTACTTC
.	TRBJ2-7	TRBD2	15	TRBV2	CASMKTSGILYEQYF	TGTGCCAGCATGAAAACTAGCGGGATCCTCTACGAGCAGTACTTC
.	TRBJ2-5	.	11	TRBV6-6	CASSPLETQYF	TGTGCCAGCAGTCCTTTAGAGACCCAGTACTTC
.	TRBJ1-1	TRBD1	12	TRBV29-1	CSGDSPNTEAFF	TGCAGCGGGGACAGTCCCAACACTGAAGCTTTCTTT
.	TRBJ2-1	.	14	TRBV6-4	CASSEGGGSDEQFF	TGTGCCAGCAGTGAAGGGGGGGGTAGCGATGAGCAGTTCTTC
.	TRBJ2-3	.	8	TRBV5-8	CASSPLYF	TGTGCCAGCAGCCCCCTGTATTTT
few	TRBJ2-7	TRBD2	15	TRBV11-2	CASSWLAGESYEQYF	TGTGCCAGCAGCTGGCTAGCGGGAGAATCCTACGAGCAGTACTTC
.	TRBJ2-2	.	17	TRBV2	CASSARASATNTGELFF	TGTGCCAGCAGTGCGCGTGCTAGCGCCACGAACACCGGGGAGCTGTTTTTT
.	TRBJ1-5	.	19	TRBV19	CASSITLPLPGQSNQPQHF	TGTGCCAGTAGTATAACCCTCCCTCTCCCGGGACAAAGCAATCAGCCCCAGCATTTT
.	TRBJ1-1	.	13	TRBV19	CASSSTGGTEAFF	TGTGCCAGTAGTTCGACGGGGGGGACTGAAGCTTTCTTT
.	TRBJ2-5	.	11	TRBV28	CASSFVETQYF	TGTGCCAGCAGTTTCGTAGAGACCCAGTACTTC
.	TRBJ2-2	.	19	TRBV10-3	CAISESVGQGNSRTGELFF	TGTGCCATCAGTGAGTCGGTGGGGCAGGGGAATAGTCGGACCGGGGAGCTGTTTTTT
.	TRBJ1-6	.	15	TRBV6-1	CASSEGTFPDSPLHF	TGTGCCAGCAGTGAAGGTACGTTTCCGGATTCACCCCTCCACTTT
.	TRBJ2-5	.	14	TRBV30	CAWSSGSGQETQYF	TGTGCCTGGAGTTCAGGGTCAGGTCAAGAGACCCAGTACTTC
.	TRBJ1-6	TRBD1	17	TRBV4-2	CASSSTDRGMDNSPLHF	TGTGCCAGCAGCTCAACGGACAGGGGAATGGATAATTCACCCCTCCACTTT
few	TRBJ1-5	.	16	TRBV19	CASSTPFGRGNQPQHF	TGTGCCAGTAGTACACCATTTGGCAGGGGCAATCAGCCCCAGCATTTT
.	TRBJ1-4	TRBD1	16	TRBV7-2	CASSLVSGGTNEKLFF	TGTGCCAGCAGCTTAGTCTCAGGGGGCACTAATGAAAAACTGTTTTTT
.	TRBJ2-2	.	15	TRBV9	CASSSGLFSSGELFF	TGTGCCAGCAGCTCCGGACTTTTTTCCAGCGGGGAGCTGTTTTTT
.	TRBJ2-1	.	11	TRBV29-1	CSVEGGQGAFF	TGCAGCGTTGAGGGGGGGCAGGGTGCGTTCTTC
.	TRBJ2-5	TRBD1	16	TRBV10-3	CAISDGIGTAQETQYF	TGTGCCATCAGTGATGGTATCGGGACAGCCCAAGAGACCCAGTACTTC
.	TRBJ2-5	TRBD2	15	TRBV6-1	CASSLLAGVQETQYF	TGTGCCAGCAGTCTACTAGCGGGGGTTCAAGAGACCCAGTACTTC
.	TRBJ2-7	.	13	TRBV13	CASSLEAGYEQYF	TGTGCCAGCAGCTTAGAGGCAGGTTACGAGCAGTACTTC
.	TRBJ1-6	TRBD1	13	TRBV6-1	CASSGTGNSPLHF	TGTGCCAGCAGTGGGACAGGGAATTCACCCCTCCACTTT
.	TRBJ2-1	TRBD2	14	TRBV28	CASSASGRAGEQFF	TGTGCCAGCAGCGCTAGCGGGAGGGCCGGTGAGCAGTTCTTC
once	TRBJ2-7	.	13	TRBV14	CASSHYSSYEQYF	TGTGCCAGCAGCCATTACAGCTCCTACGAGCAGTACTTC
.	TRBJ2-7	TRBD2	14	TRBV6-1	CASSEGLAYYEQYF	TGTGCCAGCAGTGAGGGACTAGCGTACTACGAGCAGTACTTC
few	TRBJ1-1	.	11	TRBV30	CAWSGGVGAFF	TGTGCCTGGAGTGGGGGGGTGGGGGCTTTCTTT
few	TRBJ2-3	.	14	TRBV5-1	CASSPGQFTDTQYF	TGCGCCAGCAGCCCCGGACAGTTCACAGATACGCAGTATTTT
.	TRBJ2-5	TRBD1	15	TRBV28	CASSKRTGGIETQYF	TGTGCCAGCAGTAAACGGACAGGGGGTATAGAGACCCAGTACTTC
.	TRBJ2-3	.	16	TRBV5-8	CASSLAGTSSTDTQYF	TGTGCCAGCAGCTTGGCCGGGACTTCTAGCACAGATACGCAGTATTTT
.	TRBJ2-7	.	13	TRBV19	CASSMNSNYEQYF	TGTGCCAGTAGTATGAACAGTAACTACGAGCAGTACTTC
.	TRBJ1-2	TRBD1	13	TRBV11-2	CASSLRQGLSYTF	TGTGCCAGCAGCTTAAGACAGGGCCTAAGCTACACCTTC
.	TRBJ2-1	TRBD2	15	TRBV7-3	CASSRTGTSGDEQFF	TGTGCCAGCAGCCGGACCGGGACTAGCGGCGATGAGCAGTTCTTC
.	TRBJ1-1	.	13	TRBV6-5	CASSYDGDTEAFF	TGTGCCAGCAGTTACGACGGGGACACTGAAGCTTTCTTT
.	TRBJ1-3	TRBD1	17	TRBV9	CASSRTPQGASGNTIYF	TGTGCCAGCAGCCGTACCCCCCAGGGGGCTTCAGGAAACACCATATATTTT
.	TRBJ1-4	.	15	TRBV19	CASSMGAGRDEKLFF	TGTGCCAGTAGTATGGGAGCAGGGAGGGATGAAAAACTGTTTTTT
.	TRBJ1-5	.	14	TRBV28	CASSLLQGHQPQHF	TGTGCCAGCAGTTTATTGCAGGGGCATCAGCCCCAGCATTTT
.	TRBJ1-2	.	15	TRBV6-5	CASRSALQGTAGYTF	TGTGCCAGCAGGTCGGCTTTACAGGGAACCGCTGGCTACACCTTC
.	TRBJ2-5	TRBD2	15	TRBV10-3	CAISESKAGEETQYF	TGTGCCATCAGTGAGTCGAAGGCGGGGGAAGAGACCCAGTACTTC
.	TRBJ2-6	.	15	TRBV19	CASRLRESGANVLTF	TGTGCCAGTAGACTAAGGGAGAGTGGGGCCAACGTCCTGACTTTC
.	TRBJ2-7	.	15	TRBV7-9	CSSSLGPPLYYEQYF	TGTTCCAGCAGCTTAGGCCCTCCCCTCTACTACGAGCAGTACTTC
once	TRBJ1-1	.	13	TRBV10-2	CASSATVDTEAFF	TGCGCCAGCAGCGCCACGGTGGACACTGAAGCTTTCTTT
.	TRBJ2-7	TRBD2	15	TRBV6-5	CASSYSAGGPYEQYF	TGTGCCAGCAGTTACTCCGCGGGAGGGCCCTACGAGCAGTACTTC
.	TRBJ1-5	.	14	TRBV6-6	CASSYRVQNQPQHF	TGTGCCAGCAGTTACCGGGTCCAAAATCAGCCCCAGCATTTT
once	TRBJ1-2	.	13	TRBV5-1	CASSFGQNYGYTF	TGCGCCAGCAGCTTTGGACAGAACTATGGCTACACCTTC
.	TRBJ2-1	TRBD2	14	TRBV7-2	CASSLGPSGVEQFF	TGTGCCAGCAGCTTAGGTCCTAGCGGTGTTGAGCAGTTCTTC
.	TRBJ1-5	.	17	TRBV29-1	CSPYRRDRDNYNQPQHF	TGCAGCCCCTATCGACGAGACCGGGACAACTACAATCAGCCCCAGCATTTT
.	TRBJ2-3	TRBD1	15	TRBV9	CASSVEQGYTDTQYF	TGTGCCAGCAGCGTAGAACAGGGGTACACAGATACGCAGTATTTT
.	TRBJ2-1	TRBD2	15	TRBV11-1	CASSQTSGNHNEQFF	TGTGCCAGCAGCCAAACTAGCGGGAACCACAATGAGCAGTTCTTC